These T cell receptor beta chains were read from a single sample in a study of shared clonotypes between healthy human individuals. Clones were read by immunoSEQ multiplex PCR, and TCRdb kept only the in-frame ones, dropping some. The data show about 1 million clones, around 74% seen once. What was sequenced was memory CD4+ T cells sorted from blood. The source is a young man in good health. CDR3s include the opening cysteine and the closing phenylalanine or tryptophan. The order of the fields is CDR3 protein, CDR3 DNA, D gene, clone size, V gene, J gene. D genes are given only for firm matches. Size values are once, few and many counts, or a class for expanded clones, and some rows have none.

cdr3_aa: CASSLARDRQINEQFF
cdr3_nt: TGTGCCAGCAGCTTAGCCCGGGACAGACAAATAAATGAGCAGTTCTTC
d_call: TRBD1
clone_size: .
v_call: TRBV7-2
j_call: TRBJ2-1

cdr3_aa: CASPRGYNEQFF
cdr3_nt: TGTGCCTCCCCCAGGGGATACAATGAGCAGTTCTTC
d_call: .
clone_size: .
v_call: TRBV30
j_call: TRBJ2-1

cdr3_aa: CASSLTGGSYEQYF
cdr3_nt: TGTGCCAGCAGCTTAACAGGGGGGTCCTACGAGCAGTACTTC
d_call: TRBD1
clone_size: once
v_call: TRBV7-2
j_call: TRBJ2-7

cdr3_aa: CASSLREGTNGGEKLFF
cdr3_nt: TGTGCCAGCAGCTTACGCGAGGGGACAAACGGGGGGGAAAAACTGTTTTTT
d_call: .
clone_size: .
v_call: TRBV7-9
j_call: TRBJ1-4

cdr3_aa: CASSSGRPRYGYTF
cdr3_nt: TGCGCCAGCAGCTCGGGACGTCCGCGTTATGGCTACACCTTC
d_call: .
clone_size: once
v_call: TRBV4-1
j_call: TRBJ1-2

cdr3_aa: CASSSQGANTDTQYF
cdr3_nt: TGTGCCAGCAGCTCTCAGGGGGCTAACACAGATACGCAGTATTTT
d_call: TRBD1
clone_size: .
v_call: TRBV11-2
j_call: TRBJ2-3

cdr3_aa: CASSDGGLNTEAFF
cdr3_nt: TGCGCCAGCAGTGATGGAGGATTGAACACTGAAGCTTTCTTT
d_call: .
clone_size: .
v_call: TRBV10-1
j_call: TRBJ1-1

cdr3_aa: CASSRLDRAGNTIYF
cdr3_nt: TGTGCCAGCAGCCGACTGGACAGGGCTGGAAACACCATATATTTT
d_call: TRBD1
clone_size: .
v_call: TRBV7-2
j_call: TRBJ1-3

cdr3_aa: CASSLRAMNTEAFF
cdr3_nt: TGTGCCAGCAGCTTGAGAGCCATGAACACTGAAGCTTTCTTT
d_call: .
clone_size: .
v_call: TRBV5-4
j_call: TRBJ1-1

cdr3_aa: CASSVATGFNTGELFF
cdr3_nt: TGTGCCAGCAGCGTAGCTACGGGCTTTAACACCGGGGAGCTGTTTTTT
d_call: .
clone_size: .
v_call: TRBV9
j_call: TRBJ2-2